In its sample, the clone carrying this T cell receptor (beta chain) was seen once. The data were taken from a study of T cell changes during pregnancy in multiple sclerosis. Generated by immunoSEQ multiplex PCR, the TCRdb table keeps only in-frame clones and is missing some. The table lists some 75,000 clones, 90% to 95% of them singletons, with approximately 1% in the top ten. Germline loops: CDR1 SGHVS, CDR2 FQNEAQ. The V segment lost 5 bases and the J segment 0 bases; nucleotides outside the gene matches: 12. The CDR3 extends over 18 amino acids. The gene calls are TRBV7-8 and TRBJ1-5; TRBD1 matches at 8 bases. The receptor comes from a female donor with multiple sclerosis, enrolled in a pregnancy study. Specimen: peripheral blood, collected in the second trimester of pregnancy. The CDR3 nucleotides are TGTGCCAGCAGCCGCGCGGGACAGGAACTTTATAGCAATCAGCCCCAGCATTTT. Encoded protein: CASSRAGQELYSNQPQHF.